This T cell receptor beta chain originates from a study of cytomegalovirus exposure and HLA in healthy donors. As to this clone: Its antigen remains unknown.

Study-level findings and limits: There were some V segments, including TRBV6-2 and TRBV6-3, excluded as indistinguishable. A list of about 180 TCR beta chains associated with cytomegalovirus was given.

CDR1 and CDR2 from the germline V gene are SEHNR and FQNEAQ (reference sequence). V shed 5 bases and J 3 bases; nucleotides not matched to a gene: 8. The CDR3 loop spans 15 amino acids. The PCR had 60 Vbeta and 13 Jbeta primers. TCRdb's table, derived via immunoSEQ multiplex PCR, lists solely in-frame clones and lacks some. Among about 190,000 clones listed, around 87% were seen once. The rearrangement uses TRBV7-9 and TRBJ2-3; TRBD1 matches at 7 bases. The receptor's source is a man aged 25-45 years in good health and CMV-seronegative. What was sequenced was PBMCs. The CDR3: CASSARGRGTDTQYF. The CDR3 DNA follows: TGTGCCAGCAGCGCCAGGGGCAGGGGGACAGATACGCAGTATTTT.